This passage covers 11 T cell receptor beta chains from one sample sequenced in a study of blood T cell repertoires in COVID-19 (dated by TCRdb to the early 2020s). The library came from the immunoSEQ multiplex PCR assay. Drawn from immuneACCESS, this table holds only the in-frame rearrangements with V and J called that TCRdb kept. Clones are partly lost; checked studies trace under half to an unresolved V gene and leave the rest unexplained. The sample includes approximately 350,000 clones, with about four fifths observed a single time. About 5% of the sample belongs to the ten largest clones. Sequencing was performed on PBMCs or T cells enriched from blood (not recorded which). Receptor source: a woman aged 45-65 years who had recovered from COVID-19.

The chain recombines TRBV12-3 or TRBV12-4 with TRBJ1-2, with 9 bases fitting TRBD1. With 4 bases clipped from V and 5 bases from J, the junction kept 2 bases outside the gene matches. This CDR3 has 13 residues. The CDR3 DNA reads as TGTGCCAGCAGTTCGACAGGGGGTTATGGCTACACCTTC. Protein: CASSSTGGYGYTF.

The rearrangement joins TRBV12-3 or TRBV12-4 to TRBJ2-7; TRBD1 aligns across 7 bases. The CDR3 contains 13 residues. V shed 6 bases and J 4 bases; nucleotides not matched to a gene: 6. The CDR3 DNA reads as TGTGCCAGCAGGCAAGGGACAGCTTACGAGCAGTACTTC. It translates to CASRQGTAYEQYF.

The CDR3 spells CASSFPGQGAPTGEQYF. CDR3 coding DNA: TGTGCCAGCAGCTTTCCGGGACAGGGGGCCCCAACGGGGGAGCAGTACTTC. The chain recombines TRBV7-9 with TRBJ2-7, with TRBD1 matching over 12 bases. The V and J ends lost 3 bases and 7 bases, in that order; junction bases with no gene match: 13. The germline gives CDR1 SEHNR, CDR2 FQNEAQ (reference sequence). The CDR3 has 17 residues.

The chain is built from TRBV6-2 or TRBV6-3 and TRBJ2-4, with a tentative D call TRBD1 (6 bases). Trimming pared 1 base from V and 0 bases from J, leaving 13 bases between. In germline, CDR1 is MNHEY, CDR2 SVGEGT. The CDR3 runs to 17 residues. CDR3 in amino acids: CASSYLGASLAKNIQYF. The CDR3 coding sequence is TGTGCCAGCAGTTACTTGGGGGCTAGTTTAGCCAAAAACATTCAGTACTTC.

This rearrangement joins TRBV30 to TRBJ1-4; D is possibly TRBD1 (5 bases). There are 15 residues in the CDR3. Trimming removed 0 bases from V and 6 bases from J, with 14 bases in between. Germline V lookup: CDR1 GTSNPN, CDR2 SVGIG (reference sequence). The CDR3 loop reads CAWSVSRQGDEKLFF. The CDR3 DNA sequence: TGTGCCTGGAGTGTTTCTAGGCAGGGTGATGAAAAACTGTTTTTT.

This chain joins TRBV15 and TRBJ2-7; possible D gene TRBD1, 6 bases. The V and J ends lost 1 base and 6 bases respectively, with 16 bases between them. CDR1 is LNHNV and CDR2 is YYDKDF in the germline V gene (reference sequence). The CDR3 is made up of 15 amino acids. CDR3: CATSRGYRVDGEQYF. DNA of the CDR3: TGTGCCACCAGCAGAGGGTACAGGGTGGATGGCGAGCAGTACTTC.

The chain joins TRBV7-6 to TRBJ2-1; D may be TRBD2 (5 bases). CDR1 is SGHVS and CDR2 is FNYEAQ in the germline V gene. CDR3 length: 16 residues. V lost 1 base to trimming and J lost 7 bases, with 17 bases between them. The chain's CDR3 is CASSLVSGSGQNEQFF. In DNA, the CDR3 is TGTGCCAGCAGCTTAGTCTCGGGGAGCGGTCAGAATGAGCAGTTCTTC.

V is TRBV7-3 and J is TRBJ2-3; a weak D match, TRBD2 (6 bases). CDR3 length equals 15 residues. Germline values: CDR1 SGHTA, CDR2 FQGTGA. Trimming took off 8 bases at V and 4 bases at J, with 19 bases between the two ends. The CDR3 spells CASQVSSGASDTQYF. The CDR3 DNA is TGTGCCAGCCAAGTTTCGTCGGGAGCTTCAGATACGCAGTATTTT. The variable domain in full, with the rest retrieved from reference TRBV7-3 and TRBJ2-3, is GAGVSQTPSNKVTEKGKYVELRCDPISGHTALYWYRQSLGQGPEFLIYFQGTGAADDSGLPNDRFFAVRPEGSVSTLKIQRTERGDSAVYLCASQVSSGASDTQYFGPGTRLTVL.

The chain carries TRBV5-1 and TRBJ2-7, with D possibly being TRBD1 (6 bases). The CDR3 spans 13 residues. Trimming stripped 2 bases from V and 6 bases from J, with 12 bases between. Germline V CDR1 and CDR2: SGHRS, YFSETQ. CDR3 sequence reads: CASSFSGESEQYF. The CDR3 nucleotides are TGCGCCAGCAGCTTTTCAGGGGAAAGCGAGCAGTACTTC.

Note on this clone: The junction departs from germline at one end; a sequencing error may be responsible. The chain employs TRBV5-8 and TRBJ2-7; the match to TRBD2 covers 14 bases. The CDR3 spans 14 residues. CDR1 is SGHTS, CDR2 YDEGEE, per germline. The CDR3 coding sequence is TGTGCCAGCACCTTGAAGGGGACTAGCGGGAGTCAGTACTTC. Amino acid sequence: CASTLKGTSGSQYF.

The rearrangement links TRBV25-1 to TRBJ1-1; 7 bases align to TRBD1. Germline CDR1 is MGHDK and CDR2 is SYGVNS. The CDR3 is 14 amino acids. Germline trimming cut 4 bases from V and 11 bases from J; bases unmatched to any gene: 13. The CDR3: CASSALGSQGEAFF. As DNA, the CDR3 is TGTGCCAGCAGTGCCCTCGGTTCTCAGGGGGAGGCTTTCTTT.